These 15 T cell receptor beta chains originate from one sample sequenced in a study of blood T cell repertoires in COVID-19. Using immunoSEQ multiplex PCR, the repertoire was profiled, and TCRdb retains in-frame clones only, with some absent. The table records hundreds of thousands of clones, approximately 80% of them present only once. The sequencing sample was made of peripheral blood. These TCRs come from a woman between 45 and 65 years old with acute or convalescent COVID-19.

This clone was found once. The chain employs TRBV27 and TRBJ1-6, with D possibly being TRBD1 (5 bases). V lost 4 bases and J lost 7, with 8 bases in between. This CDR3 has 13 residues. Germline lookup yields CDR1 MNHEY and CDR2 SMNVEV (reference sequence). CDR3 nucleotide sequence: TGTGCCAGCAGTTCCTACAGGAATTCACCCCTCCACTTT. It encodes CASSSYRNSPLHF.

The CDR3 DNA sequence: TGTGCCAGCAGCATAGACAGGGGTAAAAATTCACCCCTCCACTTT. It is translated as CASSIDRGKNSPLHF. The chain joins TRBV5-6 to TRBJ1-6, with TRBD1 identical over 8 bases. Germline V lookup: CDR1 SGHDT, CDR2 YYEEEE. V shed 4 bases and J 7 bases; nucleotides not matched to a gene: 7. There are 15 residues in the CDR3.

CDR3 sequence: CASSLTLAGGPGMADTQYF. Written as DNA, the CDR3 is TGTGCCAGCAGCTTAACCCTAGCGGGAGGGCCTGGTATGGCAGATACGCAGTATTTT. The V and J genes are TRBV7-9 and TRBJ2-3, with 12 bases fitting TRBD2. Germline V gene data show CDR1 as SEHNR and CDR2 as FQNEAQ (reference sequence). The length of the CDR3 is 19 residues. The V and J ends lost 2 bases and 4 bases, in that order; junction bases with no gene match: 13.

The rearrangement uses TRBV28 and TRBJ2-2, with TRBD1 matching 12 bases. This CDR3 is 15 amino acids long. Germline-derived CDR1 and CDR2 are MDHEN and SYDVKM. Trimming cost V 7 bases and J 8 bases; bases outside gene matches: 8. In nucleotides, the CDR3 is TGTGCCAGCATCTCGGGACAGGGGGCAGGTGGGGAGCTGTTTTTT. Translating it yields CASISGQGAGGELFF.

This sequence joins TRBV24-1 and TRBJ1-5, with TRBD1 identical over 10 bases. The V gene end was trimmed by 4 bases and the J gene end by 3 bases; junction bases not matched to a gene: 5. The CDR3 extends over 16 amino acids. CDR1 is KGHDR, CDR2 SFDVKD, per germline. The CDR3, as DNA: TGTGCCACCAGTGAGGCGACAGGGGGCAACAATCAGCCCCAGCATTTT. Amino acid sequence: CATSEATGGNNQPQHF.

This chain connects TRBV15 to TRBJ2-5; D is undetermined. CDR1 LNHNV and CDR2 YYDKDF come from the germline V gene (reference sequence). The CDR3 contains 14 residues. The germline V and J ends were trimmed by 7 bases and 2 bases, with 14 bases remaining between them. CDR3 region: CATTTERTQETQYF. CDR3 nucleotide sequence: TGTGCCACCACCACGGAGCGAACACAAGAGACCCAGTACTTC.

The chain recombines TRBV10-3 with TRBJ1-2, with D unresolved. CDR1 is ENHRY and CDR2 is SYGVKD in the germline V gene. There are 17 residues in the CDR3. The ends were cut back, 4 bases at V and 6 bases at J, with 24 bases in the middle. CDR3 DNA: TGTGCCATCAGTGTTTCCTTGGAGGACTTTAGCCCCCATGGCTACACCTTC. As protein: CAISVSLEDFSPHGYTF.

CDR3 sequence (DNA): TGTGCCAGCAGCTTACTGGTAACCCCACTTGAGCAGTACTTC. The encoded protein is CASSLLVTPLEQYF. The chain joins TRBV7-2 to TRBJ2-7; D is unresolved. Germline CDR1 reads SGHTA; CDR2 reads FQGNSA. Trimming pared 2 bases from V and 7 bases from J, leaving 15 bases between. CDR3 length: 14 residues.

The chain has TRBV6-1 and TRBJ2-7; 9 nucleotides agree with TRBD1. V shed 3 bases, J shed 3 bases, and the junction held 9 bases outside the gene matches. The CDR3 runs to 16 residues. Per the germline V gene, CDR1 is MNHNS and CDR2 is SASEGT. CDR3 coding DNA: TGTGCCAGCAGTGAGTTTACCGGGACAGGGATCTACGAGCAGTACTTC. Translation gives CASSEFTGTGIYEQYF.

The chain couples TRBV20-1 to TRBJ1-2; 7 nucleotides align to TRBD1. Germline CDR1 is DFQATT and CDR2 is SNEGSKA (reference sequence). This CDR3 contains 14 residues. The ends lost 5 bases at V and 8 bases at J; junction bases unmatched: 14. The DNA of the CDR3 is TGCAGTGCTGGTGCGGGGTCAGACAGGGAGGGCTACACCTTC. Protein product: CSAGAGSDREGYTF.

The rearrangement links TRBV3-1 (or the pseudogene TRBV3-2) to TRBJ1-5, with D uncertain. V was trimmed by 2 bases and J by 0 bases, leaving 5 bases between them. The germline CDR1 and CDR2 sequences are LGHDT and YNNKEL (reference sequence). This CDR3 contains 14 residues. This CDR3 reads CASSQFLSNQPQHF. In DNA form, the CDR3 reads TGTGCCAGCAGCCAATTTCTTAGCAATCAGCCCCAGCATTTT.

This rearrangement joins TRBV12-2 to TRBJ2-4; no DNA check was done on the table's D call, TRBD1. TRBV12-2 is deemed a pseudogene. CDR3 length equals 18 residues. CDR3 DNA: TGTGCAAGTCGCCTAGTCGCCAGGGGGCTACTAGCCAAAAACATTCAGTACTTC. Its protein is CASRLVARGLLAKNIQYF.

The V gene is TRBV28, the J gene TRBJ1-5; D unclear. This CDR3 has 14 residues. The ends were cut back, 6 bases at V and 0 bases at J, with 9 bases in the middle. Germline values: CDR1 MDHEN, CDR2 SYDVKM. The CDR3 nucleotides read TGTGCCAGCAGACCGCCCTATAGCAATCAGCCCCAGCATTTT. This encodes CASRPPYSNQPQHF.

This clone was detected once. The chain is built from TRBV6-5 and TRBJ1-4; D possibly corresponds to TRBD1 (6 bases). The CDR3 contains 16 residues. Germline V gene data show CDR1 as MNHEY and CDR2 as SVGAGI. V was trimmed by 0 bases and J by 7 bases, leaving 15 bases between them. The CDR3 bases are TGTGCCAGCAGTTACTCGAGCAGGGGAGAGCTTGAAAAACTGTTTTTT. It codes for CASSYSSRGELEKLFF.

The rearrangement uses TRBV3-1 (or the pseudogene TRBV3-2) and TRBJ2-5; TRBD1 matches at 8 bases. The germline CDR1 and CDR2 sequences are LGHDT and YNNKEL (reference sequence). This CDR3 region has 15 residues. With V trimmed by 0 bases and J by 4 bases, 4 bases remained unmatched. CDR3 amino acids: CASSQDDGTGETQYF. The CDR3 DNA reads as TGTGCCAGCAGCCAAGACGACGGGACAGGAGAGACCCAGTACTTC.